This T cell receptor beta chain was obtained from a study of Graves' ophthalmopathy and Graves' hyperthyroidism. RNA transcripts provided the template for amplifying TCR beta CDR3 regions. The first round was an RT-PCR with HTBI primers, and the second round was a multiplex PCR. TCRdb recomputed calls from the multiplex PCR reads with MiXCR, one row per CDR3 protein. This sample has about 370,000 distinct CDR3 sequences, with about a sixth found just once. This CDR3 is built from 13 residues. Germline V gives CDR1 LGHDT, CDR2 YNNKEL (reference sequence). Deletions cut 4 bases from V and 4 bases from J, with 10 bases between. This clonotype has ten or more counts.

Sequencing was done on a sample of peripheral blood. The rearrangement joins TRBV3-1 to TRBJ1-1; D gene unclear. This TCR was sampled from a woman under 30 with Graves' ophthalmopathy. CDR3 sequence: CASSLGLVTEAFF. In DNA, the CDR3 is TGTGCCAGCAGCCTCGGGTTGGTCACTGAAGCTTTCTTT.